One sample yielded the 15 T cell receptor beta chains listed below, sequenced in a study of blood T cell repertoires in COVID-19. TCRdb's table, derived via immunoSEQ multiplex PCR, lists solely in-frame clones and lacks some. The repertoire holds about 310,000 clones, with around nine tenths as singletons. Sequenced sample: PBMCs or T cells enriched from blood (not recorded which). These receptors were collected from a man in his fifties or sixties who had recovered from COVID-19.

V gene TRBV29-1 combines with J gene TRBJ1-4; 8 bases are a match to TRBD1. The trim removed 5 bases at V and 4 bases at J, leaving 3 bases unmatched. The CDR3 extends over 13 amino acids. CDR1 and CDR2 (germline): SQVTM, ANQGSEA. This CDR3 is CSVTGQVNEKLFF. Written as DNA, the CDR3 is TGCAGCGTTACGGGACAGGTTAATGAAAAACTGTTTTTT.

The chain links TRBV11-2 to TRBJ2-3; 11 bases match TRBD2. CDR1 and CDR2 (germline): SGHAT, FQNNGV. V lost 5 bases to trimming and J lost 0 bases; unmatched junction nucleotides: 13. The CDR3 is 19 amino acids. The CDR3 here is CASSLRITSGSTSTDTQYF. CDR3 in DNA: TGTGCCAGCAGCCTTAGAATCACTAGCGGGAGTACCAGCACAGATACGCAGTATTTT.

The V call is TRBV19, the J call TRBJ2-1, with a possible D match to TRBD2 (6 bases). The CDR3 runs 18 residues. CDR1 and CDR2 (germline): LNHDA, SQIVND (reference sequence). V lost 3 bases and J 9 bases, leaving 27 bases between the germline ends. CDR3 residues: CASSIREFRWPPTGEQFF. The CDR3 DNA is TGTGCCAGTAGTATCCGGGAGTTTCGTTGGCCCCCTACGGGTGAGCAGTTCTTC.

The chain recombines TRBV19 with TRBJ1-2; possibly TRBD1 for D (6 bases). Per the germline V gene, CDR1 is LNHDA and CDR2 is SQIVND (reference sequence). The CDR3 is 14 amino acids. Trimming took off 5 bases at V and 5 bases at J, with 15 bases between the two ends. The DNA for the CDR3 is TGTGCCAGTAGTGCACAGGGAGGGGTGTATGGCTACACCTTC. This gives the protein CASSAQGGVYGYTF.

The V gene is TRBV6-5, the J gene TRBJ2-3; D may be TRBD2 (5 bases). Germline lookup yields CDR1 MNHEY and CDR2 SVGAGI. V lost 6 bases to trimming and J lost 5 bases, with 12 bases between them. CDR3 length equals 13 residues. The CDR3 region has the DNA TGTGCCAGCAGGCTAGCAGTTGAAGATACGCAGTATTTT. This translates into CASRLAVEDTQYF.

The rearrangement links TRBV18 to TRBJ1-1; D ambiguous. The CDR3 sequence is 16 residues long. V was clipped by 2 bases and J by 1 base, with 14 bases between them. CDR1 and CDR2 (germline): KGHSH, LQKENI. CDR3 in amino acids: CASSPAVRGGNTEAFF. The CDR3, as DNA: TGTGCCAGCTCACCAGCCGTACGAGGAGGGAACACTGAAGCTTTCTTT.

The chain carries TRBV24-1 and TRBJ2-2; D is uncertain. The CDR3 runs to 14 residues. The V end lost 3 bases, the J end lost 6 bases, and 10 bases lay between the germline ends. The germline gives CDR1 KGHDR, CDR2 SFDVKD. Here the CDR3 reads CATSDRFGSGELFF. As DNA, the CDR3 is TGTGCCACCAGTGATCGGTTCGGGTCCGGGGAGCTGTTTTTT.

This clone was seen only once. V is TRBV3-1 (or the pseudogene TRBV3-2) and J is TRBJ1-5; D is ambiguous. Germline V gene data show CDR1 as LGHDT and CDR2 as YNNKEL (reference sequence). This CDR3 comprises 13 residues. Trimming removed 2 bases at V and 5 bases at J, with 7 bases between. CDR3 in DNA: TGTGCCAGCAGCCAATTGGGAGATCAGCCCCAGCATTTT. Translation: CASSQLGDQPQHF.

V and J are TRBV2 and TRBJ2-5; D is perhaps TRBD2 (6 bases). The V gene's germline CDR1 is SNHLY and CDR2 FYNNEI. The CDR3 totals 16 residues. The V and J ends lost 4 bases and 2 bases respectively, with 17 bases between them. The CDR3 sequence: CASSAGVGDPQETQYF. The CDR3 nucleotides are TGTGCCAGCAGTGCGGGGGTTGGGGACCCACAAGAGACCCAGTACTTC.

The rearrangement links TRBV3-1 (or the pseudogene TRBV3-2) to TRBJ2-7; 16 bases are shared with TRBD2. CDR1 and CDR2 from the germline V gene are LGHDT and YNNKEL (reference sequence). The CDR3 is 17 amino acids. V shed 4 bases, J shed 2 bases, and the junction held 5 bases outside the gene matches. The CDR3 loop is CASSRGLAGGAPYEQYF. CDR3 bases: TGTGCCAGCAGCCGGGGACTAGCGGGAGGGGCCCCCTACGAGCAGTACTTC.

The chain links TRBV6-2 or TRBV6-3 to TRBJ2-1, with D perhaps matching TRBD2 (5 bases). V was pared by 6 bases and J by 4 bases, with 19 bases between. The CDR3 has 16 residues. The germline gives CDR1 MNHEY, CDR2 SVGEGT. The CDR3 DNA follows: TGTGCCAGCAGCCCCAGCGTAAGGGAGCGATACAATGAGCAGTTCTTC. Its protein product is CASSPSVRERYNEQFF.

The chain is built from TRBV18 and TRBJ2-2; possible D gene TRBD1, 5 bases. Trimming cost V 4 bases and J 4 bases, with 10 bases left between them. The length of the CDR3 is 14 residues. CDR1 and CDR2 (germline): KGHSH, LQKENI. The CDR3 region has the DNA TGTGCCAGCTCACTTATGGGGCTCACCGGGGAGCTGTTTTTT. It is translated as CASSLMGLTGELFF.

V gene TRBV29-1 combines with J gene TRBJ2-3; TRBD2 matches at 8 bases. This CDR3 has 13 residues. Germline CDR1 and CDR2: SQVTM and ANQGSEA. V was clipped by 5 bases and J by 2 bases; unmatched bases: 3. CDR3 sequence: CSVPAGVTDTQYF. The CDR3 coding sequence is TGCAGCGTTCCAGCGGGAGTCACAGATACGCAGTATTTT.

J is TRBJ1-4 and V is TRBV7-6; 9 bases map to TRBD1. Germline V CDR1 and CDR2: SGHVS, FNYEAQ. CDR3 length equals 15 residues. The J segment lost 7 bases and the V segment lost 1 base, leaving 4 bases of the junction unmatched. The CDR3 reads CASSLGTGAGEKLFF. As DNA, the CDR3 is TGTGCCAGCAGCTTAGGGACAGGGGCAGGTGAAAAACTGTTTTTT.

The CDR3 spells CASSLAPSGRHTGELFF. CDR3 nucleotide sequence: TGTGCCAGCAGCTTAGCGCCTAGCGGGAGACACACCGGGGAGCTGTTTTTT. The J gene is TRBJ2-2, the V gene TRBV7-3, with 10 bases matching TRBD2. This CDR3 comprises 17 residues. With V trimmed by 2 bases and J by 3 bases, 6 bases remained unmatched. From germline, CDR1 is SGHTA and CDR2 FQGTGA.